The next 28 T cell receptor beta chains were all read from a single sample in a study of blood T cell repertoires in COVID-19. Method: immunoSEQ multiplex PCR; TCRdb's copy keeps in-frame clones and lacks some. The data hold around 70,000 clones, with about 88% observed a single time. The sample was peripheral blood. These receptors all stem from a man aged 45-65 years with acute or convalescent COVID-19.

The CDR3 region is CASSPRFAGTSTDTQYF. The CDR3 bases are TGTGCCAGCAGTCCTCGGTTTGCAGGGACAAGCACAGATACGCAGTATTTT. This chain connects TRBV28 to TRBJ2-3; the D gene is possibly TRBD1 (6 bases). The germline gives CDR1 MDHEN, CDR2 SYDVKM. The V end lost 5 bases, the J end lost 0 bases, and 18 bases lay between the germline ends. The CDR3 totals 17 residues.

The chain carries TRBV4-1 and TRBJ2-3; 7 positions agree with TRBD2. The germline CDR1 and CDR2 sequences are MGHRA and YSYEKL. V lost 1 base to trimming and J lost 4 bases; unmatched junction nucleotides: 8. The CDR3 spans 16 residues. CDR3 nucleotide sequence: TGCGCCAGCAGCCAAGCTCTGGGACTATCTGCAGATACGCAGTATTTT. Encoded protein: CASSQALGLSADTQYF.

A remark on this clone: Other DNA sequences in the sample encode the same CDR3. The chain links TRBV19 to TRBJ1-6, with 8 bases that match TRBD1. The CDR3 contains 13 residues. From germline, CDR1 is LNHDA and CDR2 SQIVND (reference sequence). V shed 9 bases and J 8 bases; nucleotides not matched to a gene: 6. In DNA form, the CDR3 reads TGTGCCAGCGGCGACAGGGGCGATTCACCCCTCCACTTT. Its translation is CASGDRGDSPLHF.

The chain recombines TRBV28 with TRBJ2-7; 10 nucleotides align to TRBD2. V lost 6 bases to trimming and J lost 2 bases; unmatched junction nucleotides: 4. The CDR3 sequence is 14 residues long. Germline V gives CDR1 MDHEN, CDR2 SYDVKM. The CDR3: CASRLSGGTYEQYV. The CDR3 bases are TGTGCCAGCAGACTTAGCGGGGGGACCTACGAGCAGTACGTC.

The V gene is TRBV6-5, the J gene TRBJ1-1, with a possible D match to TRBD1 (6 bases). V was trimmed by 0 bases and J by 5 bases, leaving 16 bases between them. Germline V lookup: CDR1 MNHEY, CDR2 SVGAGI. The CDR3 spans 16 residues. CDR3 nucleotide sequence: TGTGCCAGCAGTTACTCGATGGGCAGGGGAGGGACTGAAGCTTTCTTT. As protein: CASSYSMGRGGTEAFF.

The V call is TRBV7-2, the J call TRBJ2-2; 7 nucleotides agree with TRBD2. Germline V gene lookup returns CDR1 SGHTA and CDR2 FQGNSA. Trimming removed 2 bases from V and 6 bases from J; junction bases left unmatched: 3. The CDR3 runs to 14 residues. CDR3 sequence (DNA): TGTGCCAGCAGCTTATGGGCGGGAGCCGGGGAGCTGTTTTTT. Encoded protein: CASSLWAGAGELFF. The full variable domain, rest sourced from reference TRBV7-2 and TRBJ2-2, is GAGVSQSPSNKVTEKGKDVELRCDPISGHTALYWYRQSLGQGLEFLIYFQGNSAPDKSGLPSDRFSAERTGGSVSTLTIQRTQQEDSAVYLCASSLWAGAGELFFGEGSRLTVL.

This CDR3 reads CASSLEGTGSYEQYF. CDR3 bases: TGTGCCAGCAGTTTAGAAGGGACAGGGTCCTACGAGCAGTACTTC. The chain joins TRBV27 to TRBJ2-7; 9 bases match TRBD1. Germline V gene data show CDR1 as MNHEY and CDR2 as SMNVEV (reference sequence). The CDR3 is made up of 15 amino acids. J was trimmed by 1 base and V by 2 bases; bases with no gene match: 3.

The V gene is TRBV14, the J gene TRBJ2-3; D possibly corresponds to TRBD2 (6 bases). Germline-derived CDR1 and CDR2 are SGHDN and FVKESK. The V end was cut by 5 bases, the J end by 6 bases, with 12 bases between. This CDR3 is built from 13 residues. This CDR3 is CASSTERGDTQYF. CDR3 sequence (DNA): TGTGCCAGCAGCACCGAACGGGGGGATACGCAGTATTTT.

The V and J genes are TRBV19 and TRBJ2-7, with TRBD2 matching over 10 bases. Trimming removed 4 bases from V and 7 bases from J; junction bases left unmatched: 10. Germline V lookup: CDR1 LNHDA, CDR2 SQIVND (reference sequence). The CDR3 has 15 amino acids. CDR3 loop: CASSRLGLASGEQYF. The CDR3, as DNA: TGTGCCAGTAGTAGGCTGGGACTAGCGTCTGGTGAGCAGTACTTC.

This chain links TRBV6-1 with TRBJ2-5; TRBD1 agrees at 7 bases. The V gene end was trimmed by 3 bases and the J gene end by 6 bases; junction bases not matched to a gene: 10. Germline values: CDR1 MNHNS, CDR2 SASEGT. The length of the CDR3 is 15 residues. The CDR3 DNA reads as TGTGCCAGCAGTGATCCCAAAGGGGGCGAGAAGACCCAGTACTTC. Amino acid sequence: CASSDPKGGEKTQYF.

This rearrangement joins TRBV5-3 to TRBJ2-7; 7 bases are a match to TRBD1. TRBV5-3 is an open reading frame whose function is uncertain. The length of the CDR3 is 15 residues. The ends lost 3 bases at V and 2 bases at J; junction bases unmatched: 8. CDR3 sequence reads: CARSSPGTVPYEQYF. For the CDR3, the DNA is TGTGCCAGAAGCTCCCCCGGGACAGTCCCCTACGAGCAGTACTTC.

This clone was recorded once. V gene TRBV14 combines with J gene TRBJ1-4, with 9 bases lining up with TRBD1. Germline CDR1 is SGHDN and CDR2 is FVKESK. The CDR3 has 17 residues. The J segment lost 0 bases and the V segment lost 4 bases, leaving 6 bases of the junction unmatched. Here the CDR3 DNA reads TGTGCCAGCAGCCTCGGACAGGGGTCGGCAACTAATGAAAAACTGTTTTTT. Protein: CASSLGQGSATNEKLFF.

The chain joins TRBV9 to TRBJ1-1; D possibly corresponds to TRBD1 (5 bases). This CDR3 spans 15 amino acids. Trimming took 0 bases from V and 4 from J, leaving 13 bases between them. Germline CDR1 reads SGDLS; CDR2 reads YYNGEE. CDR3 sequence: CASSVAGGLGTEAFF. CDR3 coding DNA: TGTGCCAGCAGCGTAGCTGGGGGACTGGGCACTGAAGCTTTCTTT. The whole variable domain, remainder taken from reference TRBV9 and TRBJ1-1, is DSGVTQTPKHLITATGQRVTLRCSPRSGDLSVYWYQQSLDQGLQFLIQYYNGEERAKGNILERFSAQQFPDLHSELNLSSLELGDSALYFCASSVAGGLGTEAFFGQGTRLTVV.

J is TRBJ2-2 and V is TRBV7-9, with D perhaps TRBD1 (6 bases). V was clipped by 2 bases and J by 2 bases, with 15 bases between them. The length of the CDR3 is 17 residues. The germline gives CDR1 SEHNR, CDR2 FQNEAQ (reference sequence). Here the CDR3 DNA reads TGTGCCAGCAGCTTACCTCCGGGACACCTAAACACCGGGGAGCTGTTTTTT. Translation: CASSLPPGHLNTGELFF. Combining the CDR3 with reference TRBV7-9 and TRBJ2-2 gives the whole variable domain DTGVSQNPRHKITKRGQNVTFRCDPISEHNRLYWYRQTLGQGPEFLTYFQNEAQLEKSRLLSDRFSAERPKGSFSTLEIQRTEQGDSAMYLCASSLPPGHLNTGELFFGEGSRLTVL.

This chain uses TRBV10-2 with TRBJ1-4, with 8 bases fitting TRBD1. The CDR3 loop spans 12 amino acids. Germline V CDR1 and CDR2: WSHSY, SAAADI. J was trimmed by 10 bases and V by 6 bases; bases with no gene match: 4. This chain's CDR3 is CASSDRGGKLFF. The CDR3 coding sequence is TGCGCCAGCAGCGACAGGGGAGGAAAACTGTTTTTT.

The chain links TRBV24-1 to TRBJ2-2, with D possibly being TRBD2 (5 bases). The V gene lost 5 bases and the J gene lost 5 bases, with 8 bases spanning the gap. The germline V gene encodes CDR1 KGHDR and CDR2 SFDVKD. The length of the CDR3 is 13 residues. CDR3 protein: CATSGRGTGELFF. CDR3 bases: TGTGCCACCAGTGGGCGAGGGACCGGGGAGCTGTTTTTT.

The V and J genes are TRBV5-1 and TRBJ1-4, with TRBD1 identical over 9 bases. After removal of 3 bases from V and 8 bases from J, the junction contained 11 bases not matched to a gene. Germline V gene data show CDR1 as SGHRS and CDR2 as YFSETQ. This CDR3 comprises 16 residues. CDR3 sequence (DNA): TGCGCCAGCAGCTCCCGAACAGGGGGCGCGAGGGAAAAACTGTTTTTT. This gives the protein CASSSRTGGAREKLFF.

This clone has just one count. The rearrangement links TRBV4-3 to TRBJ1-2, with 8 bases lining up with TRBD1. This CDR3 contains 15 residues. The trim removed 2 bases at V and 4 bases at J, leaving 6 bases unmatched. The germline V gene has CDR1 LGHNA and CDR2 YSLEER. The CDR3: CASSQQRTGSYGYTF. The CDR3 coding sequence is TGCGCCAGCAGCCAACAAAGGACAGGGAGCTATGGCTACACCTTC.

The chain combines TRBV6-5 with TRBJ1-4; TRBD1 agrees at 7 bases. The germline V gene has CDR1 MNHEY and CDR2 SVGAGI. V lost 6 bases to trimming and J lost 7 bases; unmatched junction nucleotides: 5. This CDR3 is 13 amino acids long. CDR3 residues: CASRDRNGEKLFF. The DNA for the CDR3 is TGTGCCAGCAGGGACAGGAATGGTGAAAAACTGTTTTTT.

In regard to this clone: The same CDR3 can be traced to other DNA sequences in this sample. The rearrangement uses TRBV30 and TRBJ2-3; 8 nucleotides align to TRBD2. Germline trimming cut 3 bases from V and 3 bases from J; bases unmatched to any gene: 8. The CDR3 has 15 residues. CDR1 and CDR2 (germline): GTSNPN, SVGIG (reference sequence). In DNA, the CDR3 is TGTGCCTGGAGCGGACTAGCTGGGAGTACAGATACGCAGTATTTT. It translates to CAWSGLAGSTDTQYF.

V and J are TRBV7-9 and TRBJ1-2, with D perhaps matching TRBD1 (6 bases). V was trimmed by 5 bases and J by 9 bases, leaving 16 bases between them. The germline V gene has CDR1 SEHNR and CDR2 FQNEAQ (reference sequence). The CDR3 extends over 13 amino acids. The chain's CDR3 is CASSTSGDISYTF. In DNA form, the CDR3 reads TGTGCCAGCAGCACTTCAGGGGATATCAGCTACACCTTC. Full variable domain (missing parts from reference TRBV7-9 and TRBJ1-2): DTGVSQNPRHKITKRGQNVTFRCDPISEHNRLYWYRQTLGQGPEFLTYFQNEAQLEKSRLLSDRFSAERPKGSFSTLEIQRTEQGDSAMYLCASSTSGDISYTFGSGTRLTVV.

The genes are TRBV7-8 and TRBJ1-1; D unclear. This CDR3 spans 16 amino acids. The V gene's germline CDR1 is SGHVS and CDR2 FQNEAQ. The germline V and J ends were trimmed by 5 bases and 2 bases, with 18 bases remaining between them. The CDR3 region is CASSPTQHDLNTEAFF. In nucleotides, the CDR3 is TGTGCCAGCAGCCCGACTCAACACGATTTAAACACTGAAGCTTTCTTT.

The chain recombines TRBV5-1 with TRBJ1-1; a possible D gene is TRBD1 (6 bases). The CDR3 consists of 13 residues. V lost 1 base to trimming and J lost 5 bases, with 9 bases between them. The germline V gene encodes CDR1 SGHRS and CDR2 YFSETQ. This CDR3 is CASSLTGQTEAFF. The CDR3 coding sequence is TGCGCCAGCAGCTTGACAGGGCAAACTGAAGCTTTCTTT. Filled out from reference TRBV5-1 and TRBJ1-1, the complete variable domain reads KAGVTQTPRYLIKTRGQQVTLSCSPISGHRSVSWYQQTPGQGLQFLFEYFSETQRNKGNFPGRFSGRQFSNSRSEMNVSTLELGDSALYLCASSLTGQTEAFFGQGTRLTVV.

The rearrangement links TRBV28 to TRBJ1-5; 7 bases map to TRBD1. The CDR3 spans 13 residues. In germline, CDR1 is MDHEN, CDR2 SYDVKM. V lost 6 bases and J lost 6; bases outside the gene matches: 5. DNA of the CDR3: TGTGCCAGCAGCGACAGGGAAAGTCAGCCCCAGCATTTT. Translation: CASSDRESQPQHF.

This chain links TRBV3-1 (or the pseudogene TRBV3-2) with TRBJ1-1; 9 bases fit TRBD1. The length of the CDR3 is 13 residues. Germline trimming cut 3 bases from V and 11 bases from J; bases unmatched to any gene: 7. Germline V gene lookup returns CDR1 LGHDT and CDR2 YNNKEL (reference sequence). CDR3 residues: CASSQDPGQGAFF. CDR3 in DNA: TGTGCCAGCAGCCAGGACCCGGGACAGGGCGCTTTCTTT.

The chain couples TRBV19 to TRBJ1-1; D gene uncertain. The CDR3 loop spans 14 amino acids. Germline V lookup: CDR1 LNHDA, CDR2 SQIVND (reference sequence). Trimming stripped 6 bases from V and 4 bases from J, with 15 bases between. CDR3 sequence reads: CASRTFLEGTEAFF. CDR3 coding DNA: TGTGCCAGTAGGACTTTCCTCGAGGGCACTGAAGCTTTCTTT. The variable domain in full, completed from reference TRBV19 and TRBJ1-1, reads DGGITQSPKYLFRKEGQNVTLSCEQNLNHDAMYWYRQDPGQGLRLIYYSQIVNDFQKGDIAEGYSVSREKKESFPLTVTSAQKNPTAFYLCASRTFLEGTEAFFGQGTRLTVV.

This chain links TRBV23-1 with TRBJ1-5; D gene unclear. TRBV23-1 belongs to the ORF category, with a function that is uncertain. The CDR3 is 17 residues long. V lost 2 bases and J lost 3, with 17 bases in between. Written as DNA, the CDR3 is TGCGCCAGCAGTCAAATCCTTCATGTGGGCACCAATCAGCCCCAGCATTTT. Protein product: CASSQILHVGTNQPQHF.

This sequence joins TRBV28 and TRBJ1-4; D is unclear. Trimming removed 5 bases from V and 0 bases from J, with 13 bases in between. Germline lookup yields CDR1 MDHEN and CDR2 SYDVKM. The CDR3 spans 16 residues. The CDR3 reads CASSPPGDATNEKLFF. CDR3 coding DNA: TGTGCCAGCAGTCCCCCGGGAGACGCAACTAATGAAAAACTGTTTTTT.